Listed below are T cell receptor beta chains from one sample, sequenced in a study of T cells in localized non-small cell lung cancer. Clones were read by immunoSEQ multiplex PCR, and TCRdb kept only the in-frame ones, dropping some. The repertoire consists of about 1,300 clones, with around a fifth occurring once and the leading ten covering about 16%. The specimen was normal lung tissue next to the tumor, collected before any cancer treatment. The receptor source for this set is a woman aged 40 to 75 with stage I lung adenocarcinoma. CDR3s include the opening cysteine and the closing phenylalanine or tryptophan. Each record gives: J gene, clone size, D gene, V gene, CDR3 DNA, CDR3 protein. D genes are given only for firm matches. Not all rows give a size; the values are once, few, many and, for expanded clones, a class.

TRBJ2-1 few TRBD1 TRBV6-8 TGTGCCAGCAGTCGAGGGGGCAGATATAATGAGCAGTTCTTC CASSRGGRYNEQFF
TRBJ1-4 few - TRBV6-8 TGTGCCGGCTCCGAAGACAGGCGAGAAAAACTGTTTTTT CAGSEDRREKLFF
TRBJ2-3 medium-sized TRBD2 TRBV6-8 TGTGCCAGCAGTGACAAAGCGGGGGGCACAGATACGCAGTATTTT CASSDKAGGTDTQYF
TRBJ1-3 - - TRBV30 TGTGCCTGGAGTCCGGGGAACTCTGGAAACACCATATATTTT CAWSPGNSGNTIYF
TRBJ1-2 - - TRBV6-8 TGTGCCAGCAGTTACTCGAGGGGAGGAGGCTACACCTTC CASSYSRGGGYTF
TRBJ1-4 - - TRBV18 TGTGCCAGCTCACCAAGCCTCACGGGGGCAACTAATGAAAAACTGTTTTTT CASSPSLTGATNEKLFF
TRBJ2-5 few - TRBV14 TGTGCCAGCAGCCAAGATGGTGGAGAGACCCAGTACTTC CASSQDGGETQYF
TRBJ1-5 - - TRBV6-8 TGTGCCAGCAGCCCTAATAGCAATCAGCCCCAGCATTTT CASSPNSNQPQHF
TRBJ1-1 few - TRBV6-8 TGTGCCAGCAGTTACCGGCCTTCTAATGAAGCTTTCTTT CASSYRPSNEAFF
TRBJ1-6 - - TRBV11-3 TGTGCCAGCAAACCCGGCGGGGGGAGTTCCTATAATTCACCCCTCCACTTT CASKPGGGSSYNSPLHF
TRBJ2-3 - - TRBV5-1 TGCGCCAGCAGCTTGGGAAACAGGGTAGGCACAGATACGCAGTATTTT CASSLGNRVGTDTQYF
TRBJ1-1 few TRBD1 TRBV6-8 TGTGCCAGCAGCGCCAGGGGGCAGAGCACTGAAGCTTTCTTT CASSARGQSTEAFF
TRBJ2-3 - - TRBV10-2 TGCGCCAGCAGTGATCTAGCCCTCACAGATACGCAGTATTTT CASSDLALTDTQYF
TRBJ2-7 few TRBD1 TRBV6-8 TGTGCCAGCAGTCAGAGGGACAGGGGCTACGAGCAGTACTTC CASSQRDRGYEQYF
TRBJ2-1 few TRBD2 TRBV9 TGTGCCAGCAGCGGGGAGGCTGGGGCTAGCGGGAAGGAGCAGTTCTTC CASSGEAGASGKEQFF
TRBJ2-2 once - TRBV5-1 TGCGCCAGCAGCTCTTCCGGGACCCTGGGCACCGGGGAGCTGTTTTTT CASSSSGTLGTGELFF
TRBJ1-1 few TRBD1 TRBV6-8 TGTGCCAGCAGTTACAGGGACAGGTCTTTATTGGGGACTGAAGCTTTCTTT CASSYRDRSLLGTEAFF
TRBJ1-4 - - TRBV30 TGTGCCTGGAATCCGGGGACGACTAATGAAAAACTGTTTTTT CAWNPGTTNEKLFF
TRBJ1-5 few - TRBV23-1 TGCGCCAGCAGCCAAGATCGGTACAGGCCCAATCAGCCCCAGCATTTT CASSQDRYRPNQPQHF
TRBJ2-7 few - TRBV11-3 TGTGCCAGCAGCTTAGGGTCTCGAAGGGCCGAGCAGTACTTC CASSLGSRRAEQYF
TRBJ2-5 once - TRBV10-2 TGCGCCAGCAGCCCGGACTCGACAGAGACCCAGTACTTC CASSPDSTETQYF
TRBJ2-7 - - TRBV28 TGTGCCAGCAGTTTGCCTGACCCTAAATACGAGCAGTACTTC CASSLPDPKYEQYF
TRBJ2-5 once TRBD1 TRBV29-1 TGCAGCGACAAACTTCCGGGACAGCAAGAGACCCAGTACTTC CSDKLPGQQETQYF
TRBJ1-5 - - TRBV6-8 TGTGCCAGCACAAATTGGGGGCGCGTCAATCAGCCCCAGCATTTT CASTNWGRVNQPQHF
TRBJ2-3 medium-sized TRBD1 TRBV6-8 TGTGCCAGCAGTCAACAGGGGGCTGGCACAGATACGCAGTATTTT CASSQQGAGTDTQYF
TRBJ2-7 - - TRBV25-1 TGTGCCAGCAGTGAACCTGGGACACAAAGTACGAAGCAGTACTTC CASSEPGTQSTKQYF
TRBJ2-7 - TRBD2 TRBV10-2 TGCGCCAGCAATATTCCCGGACGGGGGGACGAGCAGTACTTC CASNIPGRGDEQYF
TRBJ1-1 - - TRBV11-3 TGTGCCAGCAGCTCCCTAACGGGGGGGGCTGGGGAAGCTTTCTTT CASSSLTGGAGEAFF
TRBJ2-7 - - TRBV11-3 TGTGCCAGCAGCTTCCCGAGGAGCGGCCTATGGGGCTACGAGCAGTACTTC CASSFPRSGLWGYEQYF
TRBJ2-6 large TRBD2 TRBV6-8 TGTGCCAGCAGTTCGGGAGGCAGCCCTGGGGCCAACGTCCTGACTTTC CASSSGGSPGANVLTF
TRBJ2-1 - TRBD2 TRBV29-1 TGCAGCGCACCTCCTAGCGGGAGGGATTACAATGAGCAGTTCTTC CSAPPSGRDYNEQFF
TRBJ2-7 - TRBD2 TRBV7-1 TGTGCCAGCAGCTTTAGCGGGGGCGACGAGCAGTACTTC CASSFSGGDEQYF
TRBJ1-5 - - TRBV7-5 TGTGCCAGCAGCTGGGGGGGGAGGAGCAATCAGCCCCAGCATTTT CASSWGGRSNQPQHF
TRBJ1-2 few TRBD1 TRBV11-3 TGTGCCAGCAGCTCACGGACGGGACAGGGTAATGGCTACACCTTC CASSSRTGQGNGYTF
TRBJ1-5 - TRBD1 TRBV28 TGTGCCAGCAGTTCAACCGGGACAGGGTTGGAGCCCCAGCATTTT CASSSTGTGLEPQHF
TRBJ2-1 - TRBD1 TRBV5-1 TGCGCCAGCAGCCGGGACAGGGGAAGTAACAATGAGCAGTTCTTC CASSRDRGSNNEQFF
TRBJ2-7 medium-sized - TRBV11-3 TGTGCCAGCAGCTTAGTGCCCTCCCGGGACTTATCCTACGAGCAGTACTTC CASSLVPSRDLSYEQYF
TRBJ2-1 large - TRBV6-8 TGTGCCAGCAGTCCAAAGACAGTTAGAACCTACACCGATGAGCAGTTCTTC CASSPKTVRTYTDEQFF
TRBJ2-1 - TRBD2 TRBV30 TGTGCCTGGGACCCTAGCGGGGGGGATGAGCAGTTCTTC CAWDPSGGDEQFF
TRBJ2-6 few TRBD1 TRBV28 TGTGCCAGCGGTCGGACAGGGGGAACCTCTGGGGCCAACGTCCTGACTTTC CASGRTGGTSGANVLTF
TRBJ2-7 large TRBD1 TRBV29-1 TGCAGCGTTGATCTCCGGGACAGCACAACCTACGAGCAGTACTTC CSVDLRDSTTYEQYF
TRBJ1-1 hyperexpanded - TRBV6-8 TGTGCCAGCAGTTACTCCCAGACCACTGAAGCTTTCTTT CASSYSQTTEAFF
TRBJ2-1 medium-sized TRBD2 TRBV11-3 TGTGCCAGCAGCTTCCTAGCGGGATCTTACAATGAGCAGTTCTTC CASSFLAGSYNEQFF
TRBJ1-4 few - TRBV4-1 TGCGCCAGCAGCCAAGTGGTGGGGGAAAAACTGTTTTTT CASSQVVGEKLFF
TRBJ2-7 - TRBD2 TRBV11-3 TGTGCCAGCAGCCCTACTAGCGGGAGCTCCTACGAGCAGTACTTC CASSPTSGSSYEQYF
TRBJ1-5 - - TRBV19 TGTGCCAGTAGTATAGAGAGGTTACAGCCCCAGCATTTT CASSIERLQPQHF
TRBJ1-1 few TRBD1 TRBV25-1 TGTGCCAGCATTTTCGGACAGGGCACTGAAGCTTTCTTT CASIFGQGTEAFF
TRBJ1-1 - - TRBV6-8 TGTGCCAGCAGTTGGACGCTGAACACTGAAGCTTTCTTT CASSWTLNTEAFF
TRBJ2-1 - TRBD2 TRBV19 TGTGCCAGTAGTCGGGCGGGAGGGCTCGAAGGGCCCGGCAATGAGCAGTTCTTC CASSRAGGLEGPGNEQFF